This T cell receptor (beta chain) derives from a study of T cell clones after liver transplantation. The table came from immunoSEQ multiplex PCR; TCRdb's copy has only in-frame clones and leaves some out. The sample lists roughly 100,000 clones; 84% were seen once. V lost 0 bases, J lost 4 bases, and 7 bases lay in between. This CDR3 contains 13 residues. Germline lookup yields CDR1 LGHNA and CDR2 YNFKEQ. The sequenced sample was CD4+ T cells from blood, obtained approximately 4 years after liver transplant. This TCR came from a human patient who received a liver transplant. Some T cells may trace back to the graft donor. The chain employs TRBV4-2 and TRBJ2-7; D call uncertain. The CDR3 loop reads CASSQDQQYEQYF. CDR3 coding DNA: TGTGCCAGCAGCCAAGATCAGCAATACGAGCAGTACTTC.